The source of this T cell receptor beta chain is a study of blood T cell repertoires in COVID-19. The wider study: Material from acute and convalescent COVID-19 was sourced from the United States, Italy and Spain.

The CDR3 totals 14 residues. Germline assignment: CDR1 LGHDT and CDR2 YNNKEL (reference sequence). The V gene end was trimmed by 4 bases and the J gene end by 5 bases; junction bases not matched to a gene: 8. Authors' data handling: Estimates of nucleated cell counts were drawn from the amplification of reference gene primers. The assay was immunoSEQ multiplex PCR, and TCRdb's table has in-frame clones only and misses some. V and J calls and clone size are as listed in that table; D and trimming were resolved from the DNA. The sample includes 250,000 to 400,000 clones, 85% of them seen just once. Grouping used clinical history reported by participants in a survey and questionnaire.

The sequence derives from a woman aged 25 to 39 who had been exposed to COVID-19. The sequenced sample was PBMCs or T cells enriched from blood (not recorded which). This chain uses TRBV3-1 (or the pseudogene TRBV3-2) with TRBJ2-7, with 7 positions matching TRBD2. Written as DNA, the CDR3 is TGTGCCAGCAGCCCCTTCCAGCTAGCGGACGAGCAGTACTTC. Amino acid sequence: CASSPFQLADEQYF.